This TCR beta chain was obtained from a study of T cells in Graves' hyperthyroidism and ophthalmopathy. About this clonotype: Its target is unknown.

Amplified TCR beta CDR3 regions came from RNA transcripts. Primed by the HTBI set, a first-round RT-PCR was run on the TCR CDR3. TCRdb re-derived calls from the multiplex PCR reads in MiXCR, one entry per CDR3 protein. This table has approximately 870,000 distinct CDR3 sequences, roughly 40% appearing once. Study-wide results and caveats: The model made its ophthalmopathy prediction, and onset followed a median approximately six months later.

The PBMCs studied were ones that came from roughly 9.4 ml fresh peripheral blood. V lost 7 bases to trimming and J lost 5 bases, with 14 bases between them. Germline CDR1 is LNHDA and CDR2 is SQIVND (reference sequence). The CDR3 runs 13 residues. The chain links TRBV19 to TRBJ2-5; D perhaps matches TRBD1 (5 bases). This clonotype originated in a man younger than 35 with Graves' hyperthyroidism. Sequences were obtained from blood. CDR3 amino acids: CASIRQGLETQYF. The CDR3 bases are TGTGCCAGTATCCGTCAGGGATTGGAGACCCAGTACTTC.